Detailed here is one T cell receptor beta chain. The antigen is not known. Relative to the germline gene, one junction end is altered; a read error may explain this. These data originate in a study of identical twins. Overall study results and limits: With beta out-of-frame sequences, excess sharing by twins was weaker. Zero-insertion analyses were open to partial confounding by invariant MAIT and iNKT cells.

Everyone who donated was a healthy Caucasian. In germline, CDR1 is LGHDT, CDR2 YNNKEL (reference sequence). This CDR3 contains 17 residues. The authors used template switching to add a universal primer site and gave cDNA unique molecular identifiers. MiXCR, applied by TCRdb to the 5' RACE reads, yields one record per CDR3 protein. The data hold under 1 million distinct CDR3 sequences, with 10% to 15% observed a single time. This sample also belongs to another study, concerning yellow fever vaccine responses in identical twins.

The chain employs TRBV3-1 and TRBJ2-2; 7 bases align to TRBD2. This clonotype was sampled from a woman younger than 35 in good health. Specimen: PBMCs. CDR3 bases: TGTGCCAGCAGCAAAGAGGTCAGCGGGACTCACACCGGGGAGCTGTTTTTT. It encodes CASSKEVSGTHTGELFF.